These 2 T cell receptor beta chains were all obtained from the same sample, sequenced in a study of early T cells in non-severe SARS-CoV-2 infection (dated by TCRdb to about 2021). Receptor amplification or capture employed 5' RACE. Sequencing used a NextSeq 500. The public reads were reprocessed in TCRdb via fastp at Q25 and MiXCR, keeping in-frame beta chains. Merged by CDR3 protein, the rows form single entries marked with the most common genes and DNA. For this sample there are approximately 70,000 distinct CDR3 sequences; less than 15% appear just once. The ten largest clones represent approximately 5.5% of the sample. Specimen: whole blood. These TCRs come from an adult who was a healthcare worker with PCR-confirmed SARS-CoV-2 infection or an uninfected control (not recorded which).

The chain carries TRBV7-9 and TRBJ2-1; 9 bases line up with TRBD1. Looked up from germline, CDR1 is SEHNR and CDR2 is FQNEAQ (reference sequence). The V gene end was trimmed by 7 bases and the J gene end by 8 bases; junction bases not matched to a gene: 3. The CDR3 loop spans 12 amino acids. CDR3 coding DNA: TGTGCCAGCACCGGGACAGGGTATGAGCAGTTCTTC. This translates into CASTGTGYEQFF. Supplemented by reference TRBV7-9 and TRBJ2-1, the full variable domain reads DTGVSQNPRHKITKRGQNVTFRCDPISEHNRLYWYRQTLGQGPEFLTYFQNEAQLEKSRLLSDRFSAERPKGSFSTLEIQRTEQGDSAMYLCASTGTGYEQFFGPGTRLTVL.

This clonotype was seen ten or more times. The J gene is TRBJ2-7, the V gene TRBV25-1; D is unclear. Germline CDR1 MGHDK, CDR2 SYGVNS. The CDR3 sequence is 14 residues long. V dropped 1 base and J dropped 2 bases, with 9 bases sitting between them. This chain's CDR3 is CASSEWGQTYEQYF. CDR3 DNA sequence: TGTGCCAGCAGTGAATGGGGTCAAACCTACGAGCAGTACTTC.